These 5 T cell receptor beta chains originate from one sample sequenced in a study of lymphopenia after photon versus proton radiotherapy. Sequencing used immunoSEQ multiplex PCR; TCRdb keeps in-frame clones, though not all of them. Here the sample spans about 19,000 clones, 85% to 95% being singletons. This sample comprised peripheral blood, obtained from a patient treated with photon-based radiotherapy. These receptors were obtained from a man aged 60 to 75 with pancreatic cancer.

The chain has TRBV2 and TRBJ2-7; D is uncertain. This CDR3 is built from 13 residues. The V gene lost 7 bases and the J gene lost 0 bases, with 10 bases spanning the gap. Germline V lookup: CDR1 SNHLY, CDR2 FYNNEI. CDR3 sequence (DNA): TGTGCCAGCAAGCCCGCCTCCTCCTACGAGCAGTACTTC. The encoded protein is CASKPASSYEQYF.

The V call is TRBV5-4, the J call TRBJ2-5; 10 nucleotides align to TRBD2. Germline-derived CDR1 and CDR2 are SGHNT and YYREEE (reference sequence). The junction had 3 bases not matched to a gene; V was cut back by 2 bases and J by 2 bases. The CDR3 runs 15 residues. The CDR3 sequence is CASSFIAGGQETQYF. The CDR3 region has the DNA TGTGCCAGCAGCTTTATAGCGGGGGGACAAGAGACCCAGTACTTC.

This sequence joins TRBV4-2 and TRBJ1-1; the D gene is possibly TRBD1 (6 bases). The CDR3 spans 15 residues. V lost 3 bases to trimming and J lost 0 bases, with 11 bases between them. The V gene's germline CDR1 is LGHNA and CDR2 YNFKEQ. The CDR3 DNA reads as TGTGCCAGCAGCCAGGCGGGGGCTATGAACACTGAAGCTTTCTTT. Amino acid sequence: CASSQAGAMNTEAFF.

V and J are TRBV11-2 and TRBJ2-7; 7 bases are shared with TRBD2. Losses at the gene ends were 4 bases for V and 3 bases for J; bases not matched to a gene: 9. The CDR3 sequence is 15 residues long. CDR1 is SGHAT and CDR2 is FQNNGV in the germline V gene. As DNA, the CDR3 is TGTGCCAGCAGCTCCGTGAGGGGAGGGAACTACGAGCAGTACTTC. Its protein is CASSSVRGGNYEQYF. The whole variable domain, remainder taken from reference TRBV11-2 and TRBJ2-7, is EAGVAQSPRYKIIEKRQSVAFWCNPISGHATLYWYQQILGQGPKLLIQFQNNGVVDDSQLPKDRFSAERLKGVDSTLKIQPAKLEDSAVYLCASSSVRGGNYEQYFGPGTRLTVT.

This chain connects TRBV14 to TRBJ2-5; D is ambiguous. V lost 0 bases to trimming and J lost 0 bases, with 8 bases between them. Germline CDR1 and CDR2: SGHDN and FVKESK. This CDR3 spans 15 amino acids. The CDR3 region is CASSQDHSYQETQYF. CDR3 DNA sequence: TGTGCCAGCAGCCAAGATCACTCGTACCAAGAGACCCAGTACTTC.